This T cell receptor (beta chain) was documented in a study of CXCR3-negative and CXCR3-positive naive CD8 T cells. General study points: Partial loss of CXCR3 expression followed cryopreservation; most assays used fresh PBMCs. CXCR3-expressing naive cells carried TRB CDR3s more hydrophobic than those of CXCR3-negative naive cells.

About this clonotype itself: The antigen is undetermined.

The CDR3 has 15 residues. Germline lookup yields CDR1 MNHEY and CDR2 SVGAGI. TRB cDNA was prepared as libraries by UMI-labeled 5' RACE. TCRdb re-called the 5' RACE reads and gives one entry per CDR3 protein, without DNA. This repertoire includes 60,000 to 70,000 distinct CDR3 sequences. Sequenced: naive CXCR3+ CD8+ T cells from blood. Subset denoted: CD45RO-CCR7+CD27+CD95- naive CD8+ T cells expressing CXCR3 (TNR3+). V is TRBV6-5 and J is TRBJ2-1; TCRdb's D call of TRBD2 is untestable without DNA. This TCR was recovered from a human donor in good health. Some clones in this sample may be carry-over from other donors' samples. CDR3 sequence: CASSYSKVQYNEQFF.